The clone carrying this T cell receptor beta chain has only one observation. The antigen remains undetermined. Profiled with immunoSEQ multiplex PCR; TCRdb holds only in-frame clones, not every one. The table has 75,000 to 90,000 clones, around nine tenths seen once. The data were obtained in a study of T cell responses to AZD1222 COVID-19 vaccine. Study context: Second doses that came at about 4 or about 12 weeks were put together.

The study's findings and limits: Of spike-specific TCRs, nearly half reportedly target regions left unmutated in variants. The number of AZD1222 recipients seropositive at baseline was only five to seven.

The germline CDR1 and CDR2 sequences are LGHNT and FRNRAP. Trimming took 7 bases from V and 2 from J, leaving 12 bases between them. There are 14 residues in the CDR3. This clonotype originated in an adult in good health. The chain employs TRBV12-5 and TRBJ1-3, with D possibly being TRBD1 (5 bases). This sample comprised peripheral blood, obtained on day 0 of AZD1222 vaccination. This chain's CDR3 is CASAPGQPGNTIYF. The CDR3 DNA sequence: TGTGCTAGTGCCCCGGGGCAGCCTGGAAACACCATATATTTT. Together with reference TRBV12-5 and TRBJ1-3, the CDR3 gives the full variable domain: DARVTQTPRHKVTEMGQEVTMRCQPILGHNTVFWYRQTMMQGLELLAYFRNRAPLDDSGMPKDRFSAEMPDATLATLKIQPSEPRDSAVYFCASAPGQPGNTIYFGEGSWLTVV.